This T cell receptor (beta chain) was recorded in a study of blood T cell repertoires in COVID-19 (dated by TCRdb to about 2020). General notes on the study: The collaborator samples originated in the United States, Italy and Spain and spanned the acute and convalescent phases of COVID-19. The prospective study material was composed of cDNA or gDNA derived from T cells, B-cell-depleted T cells, or PBMCs. Subjects who had been exposed to COVID-19, were actively infected with it, or had recovered from it provided the deeply sampled blood TCRbeta repertoires that made up the dataset. A freely available public database, intended as a resource for researchers studying the immune response to SARS-CoV-2, is where the repertoires were released. The samples were drawn from the first 160 participants of the ongoing ImmuneRACE study and from over a thousand subjects provided by 6 global collaborators. A de-identified subject ID, COVID-19 status, age in years and sex were almost always included in the sample metadata. Where HLA class I and class II types were available, the types were taken from metadata supplied by the sample provider, not from assay-based typing.

The immunoSEQ Assay, a bias-controlled multiplex PCR, was used to amplify TCRbeta CDR3 regions from genomic DNA. The original methods were these. Within the assay, amplification of reference gene primers was used to estimate how many nucleated cells each sample contained. Sequence reads were collapsed and filtered to measure the absolute abundance of every unique TCRbeta CDR3 rearrangement. For each sample, productive Simpson clonality was calculated as the square root of Simpson's diversity index over productive rearrangements. The immuneACCESS repertoire file appears here via TCRdb, limited to in-frame rearrangements. These files lack a portion of the clones; in checked studies, under half of the deficit traces to unresolved V genes, and the cause of the others is not known. V and J calls and clone size are given by that table; D and trimming were obtained from the DNA. The sample has over 200,000 clones on record, about 80% of them singletons. Clones ranked in the top ten supply approximately 1.8% of the sample.

Enrolling through a virtual design, the prospective study's participants ranged in age from roughly 18 to 89 years and lived across 20 to 30 United States geographic areas. In the prospective study, participants were assigned to cohorts based on the clinical history participants reported in a screening survey and a study questionnaire. Recovered participants in ImmuneRACE Cohort 3 were defined by two consecutive negative NP/OP PCR tests, clearance by a healthcare professional, or resolution of symptoms. In the prospective study, whole blood, serum and a nasopharyngeal or oropharyngeal swab were collected from each participant by mobile phlebotomists. Prospective study participants could optionally give additional blood draws and questionnaires over an approximately two-month period. Before DNA extraction, prospective study blood samples were shipped either frozen or at room temperature. Including the terminal cysteine and phenylalanine, the CDR3 comprises 14 residues. Just the 42-base CDR3 DNA is kept, in frame starting at base 1. V and J lose 4 bases and 1 base, and a span of 10 bases separates them. The germline V gene encodes CDR1 WSHSY and CDR2 SAAADI.

Beyond this particular receptor, the publication reports: Clinical and demographic metadata were provided uncurated, with the amount varying by source and participant.

In the case of this clone: The specificity of this receptor is unknown. The record has no base qualities; no much larger clone is one base away.

The source material was PBMCs or T cells enriched from blood (not recorded which). The sequence came from a man aged 55-75 years who had recovered from COVID-19. The chain is assembled from TRBV10-2 and TRBJ2-5; the D gene is perhaps TRBD2, on 5 matching bases. The bases are TGCGCCAGCAGTGTCTTGGGGAGCCAAGAGACCCAGTACTTC. This sequence encodes CASSVLGSQETQYF.